Below, one T cell receptor (beta chain) is given with its context. This clonotype showed up many times. Its antigen remains unidentified. No clone much larger than this one lies a single base away; base qualities are absent. The data are from a study of T-cell reconstitution after alpha-beta-depleted transplantation in children (dated by TCRdb to 2016 to 2017). Background on the whole study: T-cell immune reconstitution after TCRalphabeta/CD19-depleted allogeneic hematopoietic cell transplantation in children was quantitatively tracked in the study by means of TCR repertoire profiling.

The library came from PCR. The sequencer was an Illumina HiSeq 2500. TCR library preparation used molecular barcoding, with unique molecular identifiers applied to normalize quantification of the TCRbeta repertoire. TCRdb trimmed public reads at Q25 via fastp, called clones via MiXCR and kept in-frame beta chains. A single entry per CDR3 protein holds the most common genes and DNA from its merged rows. Present in this sample are some 490,000 distinct CDR3 sequences, under 15% of which were seen just once. The ten largest clonotypes hold 4.5% to 6% of the sample. CDR1 LGHNA and CDR2 YSLEER were looked up in the germline V gene. From the cysteine through the phenylalanine, the CDR3 covers 14 amino acids. Kept here is only the CDR3 DNA, which spans 42 bases and is read in frame from base 1. V lost 0 bases and J lost 5 bases; the stretch between them is 8 bases long.

The receptor's source is a human donor who donated a stem cell graft to a child with combined immunodeficiency. The sequenced sample was PBMCs from the stem cell graft donor, obtained from the stem cell graft. Recombination connected TRBV4-3 to TRBJ1-3; the D gene is not confidently resolved. The CDR3 corresponds to CASSQDSSRNTIYF. The nucleotide sequence is TGCGCCAGCAGCCAAGACAGCTCCCGAAACACCATATATTTT.